Below, 18 T cell receptor beta chains from the same sample are listed, as sequenced in a study of cytomegalovirus exposure and HLA in healthy donors. The PCR employed 60 Vbeta primers together with 13 Jbeta primers. The repertoire was sequenced with immunoSEQ multiplex PCR; TCRdb's copy has only in-frame clones and lacks some. The table includes under 150,000 clones, about 79% detected once. Material: PBMCs. The receptors come from a woman aged 25 to 45 in good health and CMV-seronegative.

The genes are TRBV5-1 and TRBJ1-2; 8 bases align to TRBD1. V was pared by 4 bases and J by 7 bases, with 6 bases of the junction left unmatched. From germline, CDR1 is SGHRS and CDR2 YFSETQ. The CDR3 is 13 amino acids. This CDR3 is CASSPTGAGGYTF. The DNA of the CDR3 is TGCGCCAGCAGCCCGACAGGGGCGGGTGGCTACACCTTC.

The chain carries TRBV5-1 and TRBJ1-2, with a tentative D call TRBD1 (5 bases). Germline V gives CDR1 SGHRS, CDR2 YFSETQ. Between the trimmed V and J ends, which lost 4 bases and 5 bases, there was a span of 18 bases. The CDR3 runs 15 residues. The CDR3 loop is CASSRGDGSLYGYTF. CDR3 nucleotide sequence: TGCGCCAGCAGCCGGGGGGACGGAAGCCTTTATGGCTACACCTTC.

V gene TRBV5-1 combines with J gene TRBJ1-1; 7 bases align to TRBD1. The CDR3 covers 15 residues. V lost 4 bases to trimming and J lost 1 base; unmatched junction nucleotides: 7. The germline V gene has CDR1 SGHRS and CDR2 YFSETQ. The CDR3 loop reads CASSLQTGSNTEAFF. In nucleotides, the CDR3 is TGCGCCAGCAGCCTACAGACAGGGTCGAACACTGAAGCTTTCTTT.

The chain combines TRBV7-3 with TRBJ1-2; 7 nucleotides match TRBD1. From germline, CDR1 is SGHTA and CDR2 FQGTGA. The V and J ends lost 4 bases and 8 bases, in that order; junction bases with no gene match: 7. The CDR3 is 13 residues long. The CDR3 DNA reads TGTGCCAGCAGCTCCCAGGGGGAAGGCGGCTACACCTTC. It specifies CASSSQGEGGYTF.

This rearrangement joins TRBV21-1 to TRBJ1-1; TRBD1, as called in the table, went unchecked against the DNA. TRBV21-1 is designated a pseudogene. This CDR3 comprises 14 residues. The CDR3, as DNA: TGTGCCAAGTCTACCGACAGGGAGAGCACTGAAGCTTTCTTT. Translation: CAKSTDRESTEAFF.

The sample holds one count of this clone. The chain couples TRBV5-1 to TRBJ2-3; 9 bases map to TRBD2. With 3 bases clipped from V and 3 bases from J, the junction kept 5 bases outside the gene matches. Looked up from germline, CDR1 is SGHRS and CDR2 is YFSETQ. The CDR3 length is 15 residues. The CDR3 DNA reads TGCGCCAGCAGCTCCTGGACTAGCGCTACAGATACGCAGTATTTT. Encoded protein: CASSSWTSATDTQYF.

Concerning this clone itself: The same CDR3 is also encoded by other DNA sequences in this sample. The chain is built from TRBV5-1 and TRBJ1-1; possible D gene TRBD1, 6 bases. The CDR3 sequence is 14 residues long. The germline V gene has CDR1 SGHRS and CDR2 YFSETQ. The V end lost 0 bases, the J end lost 1 base, and 7 bases lay between the germline ends. The CDR3 spells CASSLVGGNTEAFF. In DNA, the CDR3 is TGCGCCAGCAGCTTGGTAGGGGGGAACACTGAAGCTTTCTTT.

The chain carries TRBV7-2 and TRBJ1-3, with no clear D. Germline V gene sequence: CDR1 SGHTA, CDR2 FQGNSA. V was shortened by 1 base and J by 0 bases, with 10 bases between the two germline ends. CDR3 size: 16 residues. Written as DNA, the CDR3 is TGTGCCAGCAGCTTAGTCGGACTGAGCTCTGGAAACACCATATATTTT. Translated: CASSLVGLSSGNTIYF.

The CDR3 protein is CASSRLGTGRETQYF. The CDR3 DNA reads TGTGCCAGCAGCCGACTCGGGACAGGTCGGGAGACCCAGTACTTC. The V and J genes are TRBV13 and TRBJ2-5; TRBD1 agrees at 8 bases. The germline V gene encodes CDR1 PRHDT and CDR2 FYEKMQ (reference sequence). V shed 5 bases and J 5 bases; nucleotides not matched to a gene: 10. This CDR3 spans 15 amino acids.

V usage is TRBV21-1 and J usage is TRBJ1-2; the table calls TRBD1, which could not be checked here. TRBV21-1 is annotated as a pseudogene. The CDR3 has 17 residues. The CDR3 coding sequence is TGTGCCAGCAGCAAAAGCCTTAATCAGGGGACGGTGTATGGCTACACCTTC. This translates into CASSKSLNQGTVYGYTF.

The chain is built from TRBV6-5 and TRBJ1-6; D is unclear. Deletions cut 4 bases from V and 8 bases from J, with 18 bases between. Germline V lookup: CDR1 MNHEY, CDR2 SVGAGI. The CDR3 covers 16 residues. The CDR3, as DNA: TGTGCCAGCAGTTCTCCGCCTCGTAATGCGGATTCACCCCTCCACTTT. This gives the protein CASSSPPRNADSPLHF.

The genes are TRBV11-2 and TRBJ1-2; 7 bases are a match to TRBD1. Trimming cost V 1 base and J 1 base; bases outside gene matches: 6. CDR1 is SGHAT and CDR2 is FQNNGV in the germline V gene. There are 16 residues in the CDR3. The CDR3: CASSLGWDRGNYGYTF. The CDR3 DNA reads as TGTGCCAGCAGCTTAGGGTGGGACAGAGGTAACTATGGCTACACCTTC.

The rearrangement joins TRBV30 to TRBJ1-5, with D possibly being TRBD1 (5 bases). The V and J ends lost 3 bases and 3 bases respectively, with 9 bases between them. CDR1 is GTSNPN, CDR2 SVGIG, per germline (reference sequence). The CDR3 is made up of 13 amino acids. CDR3 nucleotides: TGTGCCTGGAGCCCTGGACACAATCAGCCCCAGCATTTT. Translating gives CAWSPGHNQPQHF.

The chain carries TRBV25-1 and TRBJ1-1; unclear D gene. Trimming removed 6 bases at V and 1 base at J, with 12 bases between. The CDR3 has 14 amino acids. The germline V gene encodes CDR1 MGHDK and CDR2 SYGVNS. CDR3 sequence (DNA): TGTGCCAGCAGCTCGTCGGGATGGAACACTGAAGCTTTCTTT. Translating gives CASSSSGWNTEAFF.

This chain connects TRBV19 to TRBJ1-6; D gene uncertain. Trimming shortened V by 4 bases and J by 10 bases, and 11 bases separated the two germline ends. The germline V gene encodes CDR1 LNHDA and CDR2 SQIVND (reference sequence). The CDR3 runs to 13 residues. CDR3 nucleotide sequence: TGTGCCAGTAGTAACCGAGGAGAATCACCCCTCCACTTT. This sequence encodes CASSNRGESPLHF.

The rearrangement joins TRBV9 to TRBJ2-7; TRBD2 is a possible D gene (7 bases). CDR1 is SGDLS and CDR2 is YYNGEE in the germline V gene. V dropped 6 bases and J dropped 7 bases, with 20 bases sitting between them. The CDR3 is 14 residues long. CDR3 sequence reads: CASTAGAQEGEQYF. CDR3 in DNA: TGTGCCAGCACCGCGGGGGCCCAGGAGGGGGAGCAGTACTTC.

This clone showed up just once. This chain uses TRBV7-8 with TRBJ2-2; the D gene is possibly TRBD1 (6 bases). CDR1 is SGHVS and CDR2 is FQNEAQ in the germline V gene. This CDR3 comprises 13 residues. V shed 2 bases and J shed 6 bases, with 7 bases lying between them. The chain's CDR3 is CASSLPGAGELFF. CDR3 nucleotides: TGTGCCAGCAGCTTACCAGGGGCCGGGGAGCTGTTTTTT.

This clone came up a few times. V gene TRBV9 combines with J gene TRBJ1-1; D call uncertain. Trimming left V 0 bases short and J 4 bases short, with 13 bases between. This CDR3 region has 15 residues. CDR1 and CDR2 (germline): SGDLS, YYNGEE. The CDR3 spells CASSVEASAGTEAFF. CDR3 DNA: TGTGCCAGCAGCGTAGAAGCCTCGGCGGGCACTGAAGCTTTCTTT.